This passage covers 3 T cell receptor delta chains from one sample sequenced in a study of Vδ1+ human thymocytes. Whole-study results and caveats: Highly polyclonal TRG and TRD repertoires with Gaussian CDR3 length distributions appeared in thymus.

The template was reverse-transcribed extracted RNA. The CDR3 regions were amplified by multiplex PCR from V-gene primers to a constant-region primer. TCRdb re-called the multiplex PCR reads using CATT. The sample consists of about 25,000 delta-chain clones, 7.4% of them appearing once. No antigen has been assigned to these receptors. Sequencing was done on a sample of Vdelta1+ gamma-delta thymocytes from the thymus. Specified subset: FACS-sorted CD3+ TCRalphabeta- TCRVdelta1+ TCRVdelta2- thymocytes. The receptors here all came from a girl less than two years old who had congenital heart surgery.

This sequence joins TRDV1 and TRDJ1; TRDD2 matches at 8 bases. Germline-derived CDR1 and CDR2 are TSWWSYY and QGS. The V gene end was trimmed by 4 bases and the J gene end by 7 bases; junction bases not matched to a gene: 26. The CDR3 is made up of 20 amino acids. This chain's CDR3 is CALGVTSYDYIRGPPLKLIF. The CDR3 DNA is TGTGCTCTTGGGGTCACTTCCTACGACTACATTCGGGGACCTCCTCTTAAACTCATCTTT.

This clone showed up just a few times. The genes are TRDV1 and TRDJ1, with 8 positions matching TRDD3. Unmatched junction bases numbered 27, after V lost 3 bases and J lost 0 bases. The germline CDR1 and CDR2 sequences are TSWWSYY and QGS. The CDR3 consists of 23 residues. CDR3 DNA: TGTGCTCTTGGGGATTCCGCTGACCGGAGGGAAGGGCTGGGGGACTCGTACACCGATAAACTCATCTTT. Its protein product is CALGDSADRREGLGDSYTDKLIF.

This clone has just a few counts. The chain couples TRDV1 to TRDJ1, with no clear D. The V gene lost 1 base and the J gene lost 0 bases, with 24 bases spanning the gap. The germline V gene encodes CDR1 TSWWSYY and CDR2 QGS. The CDR3 is 20 residues long. The chain's CDR3 is CALGEQETTKDFRYTDKLIF. The CDR3 nucleotides are TGTGCTCTTGGGGAACAAGAAACCACTAAGGATTTTCGATACACCGATAAACTCATCTTT.